This is a list of T cell receptor beta chains from one sample in a study of OX40 agonist ivuxolimab in advanced cancers. TCRdb's copy holds only in-frame clones and misses some; the assay was immunoSEQ multiplex PCR. The table includes around 140,000 clones, about nine tenths detected once. The material sequenced was CD4+ or CD8+ T cells sorted from blood, taken in a trial of the OX40 agonist ivuxolimab. The receptors come from an adult with an advanced solid tumor such as melanoma, head and neck, liver or kidney cancer. CDR3s include the opening cysteine and the closing phenylalanine or tryptophan. A D gene is named only where the DNA matches it firmly. Expanded clones get a size class; other rows say once, few or many, or leave the size out.

.,.,TRBV7-3,TRBJ2-2,TGTGCCAGCAGCTTAATGGCAGGGACTAACACCGGGGAGCTGTTTTTT,CASSLMAGTNTGELFF
.,.,TRBV25-1,TRBJ2-7,TGTGCCAGCAGTGAATCGAGTTCAGGGCACTCCTACGAGCAGTACTTC,CASSESSSGHSYEQYF
TRBD1,.,TRBV7-9,TRBJ1-1,TGTGCCAGCAGCTTAGGTACAGGGGGGTACACTGAAGCTTTCTTT,CASSLGTGGYTEAFF
.,.,TRBV18,TRBJ1-1,TGTGCCAGCTCACCATCCTCAAACACTGAAGCTTTCTTT,CASSPSSNTEAFF
.,.,TRBV6-5,TRBJ2-7,TGTGCCAGCAGCCCCTCCATGACAGTCTCCTACGAGCAGTACTTC,CASSPSMTVSYEQYF
.,.,TRBV7-2,TRBJ2-3,TGTGCCAGCAGCTTATGGGGCGAAGACCGTACGCAGTATTTT,CASSLWGEDRTQYF
.,.,TRBV18,TRBJ1-1,TGTGCCAGCTTCGAGCCAAAAGGCACTGAAGCTTTCTTT,CASFEPKGTEAFF
TRBD2,.,TRBV30,TRBJ2-4,TGTGCCTGGAGTGGACTAGCGGAAAACATTCAGTACTTC,CAWSGLAENIQYF
TRBD1,.,TRBV25-1,TRBJ2-1,TGTGCCAGCAGTGTTCCTCCCGGGACAGGGGTCAATGAGCAGTTCTTC,CASSVPPGTGVNEQFF
.,.,TRBV18,TRBJ1-3,TGTGCCAGCTCTATAGTGAATTTCTCTGGAAACACCATATATTTT,CASSIVNFSGNTIYF
TRBD2,.,TRBV4-1,TRBJ2-1,TGCGCCAGCAGCCAGCCGGGACTAGCGGGAGCCTACAATGAGCAGTTCTTC,CASSQPGLAGAYNEQFF
TRBD2,.,TRBV5-1,TRBJ2-1,TGCGCCAGCAGCTCGATACTAGCGGGAGGGTCAAATGAGCAGTTCTTC,CASSSILAGGSNEQFF
.,.,TRBV27,TRBJ1-1,TGTGCCAGCAGTTTATCTGGACTGACCACTGAAGCTTTCTTT,CASSLSGLTTEAFF
.,.,TRBV7-2,TRBJ1-2,TGTGCCAGCAGCTTAACACAGGTCTATGGCTACACCTTC,CASSLTQVYGYTF
.,.,TRBV13,TRBJ2-5,TGTGCCAGCAGCCAGCTCGGGGAGCAGTACTTC,CASSQLGEQYF
TRBD2,.,TRBV29-1,TRBJ2-2,TGCAGCGTTGGACTAGCGCGTCCGAACACCGGGGAGCTGTTTTTT,CSVGLARPNTGELFF
TRBD1,.,TRBV15,TRBJ1-4,TGTGCCACCAGCAGTAAGCGGGGACAGGCCTTTAATGAAAAACTGTTTTTT,CATSSKRGQAFNEKLFF
TRBD2,few,TRBV11-3,TRBJ2-7,TGTGCCAGCAGCCCACCCGGGACTAGCGGGATTGAGCAGTACTTC,CASSPPGTSGIEQYF
.,.,TRBV5-8,TRBJ2-5,TGTGCCAGCAGCCTGGGCCCCTCAGAGACCCAGTACTTC,CASSLGPSETQYF
TRBD1,.,TRBV5-1,TRBJ2-3,TGCGCCAGCAGCTTCGGGACAGGGGGAGACAGGCGGCAGAATACGCAGTATTTT,CASSFGTGGDRRQNTQYF
.,once,TRBV7-9,TRBJ2-7,TGTGCCAGCAGCGTTTCGAGCTCCTACGAGCAGTACTTC,CASSVSSSYEQYF
.,.,TRBV6-5,TRBJ2-7,TGTGCCAGCAGCCCCATCGGGGCCCTCTACGAGCAGTACTTC,CASSPIGALYEQYF
TRBD1,.,TRBV5-6,TRBJ2-5,TGTGCCAGCAGCTTGGTTACAGGGGGCGAGACCCAGTACTTC,CASSLVTGGETQYF
TRBD2,.,TRBV19,TRBJ2-5,TGTGCCAGTAGTTCCAGACTAGCGGGATTTGGTCAAGAGACCCAGTACTTC,CASSSRLAGFGQETQYF
.,.,TRBV4-2,TRBJ2-7,TGTGCCAGCAGCCAGCCCGGGGCAGGGACCTACGAGCAGTACTTC,CASSQPGAGTYEQYF
TRBD2,.,TRBV27,TRBJ2-2,TGTGCCAGCAGTTTAGTACTAGCGGGAGGGCCGAGCGGGGAGCTGTTTTTT,CASSLVLAGGPSGELFF
.,.,TRBV5-1,TRBJ2-7,TGCGCCAGCAGCTTGACGGTCCTATCCTACGAGCAGTACTTC,CASSLTVLSYEQYF
.,.,TRBV28,TRBJ2-4,TGTGCCAGCAGTTCCCCTGGGATGAGACAGAAAAACATTCAGTACTTC,CASSSPGMRQKNIQYF
.,.,TRBV5-5,TRBJ1-5,TGTGCCAGCAGCTTGAAAGGGGGAGGACAGCCCCAGCATTTT,CASSLKGGGQPQHF
.,.,TRBV5-6,TRBJ1-4,TGTGCCAGCAGCCCCGGGACAAGGGGGGAAAAACTGTTTTTT,CASSPGTRGEKLFF
TRBD1,.,TRBV18,TRBJ1-5,TGTGCCAGCTCACCACCGGGACAGGGGAGCAATCAGCCCCAGCATTTT,CASSPPGQGSNQPQHF
.,.,TRBV7-9,TRBJ1-1,TGTGCCAGCAGCTTAATGGGGATGAACACTGAAGCTTTCTTT,CASSLMGMNTEAFF
.,.,TRBV12-5,TRBJ1-1,TGTGCTAGTGGTCCTGAGCGGGGAGCGAACACTGAAGCTTTCTTT,CASGPERGANTEAFF
.,once,TRBV27,TRBJ2-2,TGTGCCAGCAGTTCCGCTCCTGGACGGACCAACACCGGGGAGCTGTTTTTT,CASSSAPGRTNTGELFF
.,.,TRBV5-8,TRBJ2-1,TGTGCCAGCAGCCAGGACACTTTGAGCTCCTACAATGAGCAGTTCTTC,CASSQDTLSSYNEQFF
.,.,TRBV19,TRBJ2-2,TGTGCCAGTAGTGTTCTAGTGAACACCGGGGAGCTGTTTTTT,CASSVLVNTGELFF
.,.,TRBV13,TRBJ2-2,TGTGCCAGCAGCTTAGTGGGGGCCAAGGCCGGGGAGCTGTTTTTT,CASSLVGAKAGELFF
TRBD2,.,TRBV7-2,TRBJ2-3,TGTGCCAGCAGCTTTGGGACTAGACGGGCAGATACGCAGTATTTT,CASSFGTRRADTQYF
.,.,TRBV7-9,TRBJ2-7,TGTGCCAGCAGCTTAGTACCAAGACAGGATTACTACGAGCAGTACTTC,CASSLVPRQDYYEQYF
TRBD1,.,TRBV25-1,TRBJ1-1,TGTGCCAGCAGTGAATTGGGGACAGGGGACACTGAAGCTTTCTTT,CASSELGTGDTEAFF
TRBD1,.,TRBV5-6,TRBJ2-5,TGTGCCAGCAGCTCGGACAGGGGGGCAGGGGAGACCCAGTACTTC,CASSSDRGAGETQYF
.,few,TRBV5-1,TRBJ2-7,TGCGCCAGCAGCTTGACAGGACCGTTCTCCAACGAGCAGTACTTC,CASSLTGPFSNEQYF
TRBD2,.,TRBV18,TRBJ2-2,TGTGCCAGCTCACCACCGGTACTCGCGGGAGGAAGGACCGGGGAGCTGTTTTTT,CASSPPVLAGGRTGELFF
.,.,TRBV9,TRBJ2-7,TGTGCCAGCAGCGTAGCAATTTCCTACGAGCAGTACTTC,CASSVAISYEQYF
.,.,TRBV7-2,TRBJ1-5,TGTGCCAGCAGCTCGCCGGGACACCTTAATCAGCCCCAGCATTTT,CASSSPGHLNQPQHF
.,.,TRBV30,TRBJ2-5,TGTGCCTGGAGTGTACCGGGGGCAGGGGAGACCCAGTACTTC,CAWSVPGAGETQYF
.,.,TRBV19,TRBJ2-7,TGTGCCAGTAGTATAGGGGGCAGCGCGATCCCCTCCTACGAGCAGTACTTC,CASSIGGSAIPSYEQYF
.,.,TRBV27,TRBJ2-5,TGTGCCAGCAGTCCCAGTCCTATTACGCAAGAGACCCAGTACTTC,CASSPSPITQETQYF
TRBD1,.,TRBV27,TRBJ2-7,TGTGCCAGCAAGGGGGCCGGCTACGAGCAGTACTTC,CASKGAGYEQYF
.,.,TRBV28,TRBJ1-5,TGTGCCAGCACCCTTGCCGGCAGTATGAGCAATCAGCCCCAGCATTTT,CASTLAGSMSNQPQHF
.,.,TRBV9,TRBJ2-2,TGTGCCAGCAGCTTTAACACCGGGGAGCTGTTTTTT,CASSFNTGELFF
TRBD1,.,TRBV6-1,TRBJ1-4,TGTGCCAGCAGTGAAGCGCGAGGACAGGGGAATGAAAAACTGTTTTTT,CASSEARGQGNEKLFF
.,.,TRBV4-1,TRBJ2-6,TGCGCCAGCAGCCAGGATTTCGGGGCAGGAAGGCTCTGGGCCAACGTCCTGACTTTC,CASSQDFGAGRLWANVLTF
.,once,TRBV5-1,TRBJ2-7,TGCGCCAGCAGCGCCAGACAGGAGCCGGTCCATCACTACGAGCAGTACTTC,CASSARQEPVHHYEQYF
TRBD1,.,TRBV5-1,TRBJ2-3,TGCGCCAGCAGCTTGGCAGGGGGCTCAACCACAGATACGCAGTATTTT,CASSLAGGSTTDTQYF